The 24 T cell receptor beta chains below come from one sample, sequenced in a study of shared clonotypes between healthy human individuals. Measured with immunoSEQ multiplex PCR; TCRdb has only the in-frame clones, and not every one. In the table there are around 500,000 clones, 81% of which are singletons. Sample: PBMCs. These TCRs come from a woman aged 40 to 50 in good health. Some clones in this sample may be carry-over from other donors' samples.

With respect to this clone: The sample has other DNA sequences that encode this CDR3 too. CDR3 bases: TGTGCCAGTAGTACCGGATCCTACGAGCAGTACTTC. Translating it yields CASSTGSYEQYF. J is TRBJ2-7 and V is TRBV19, with D unresolved. Per the germline V gene, CDR1 is LNHDA and CDR2 is SQIVND (reference sequence). The V and J ends lost 4 bases and 1 base respectively, with 5 bases between them. There are 12 residues in the CDR3.

This clone was detected a few times. This chain uses TRBV7-6 with TRBJ2-1; no clear D. Trimming shortened V by 0 bases and J by 6 bases, and 3 bases separated the two germline ends. The CDR3 loop spans 12 amino acids. Germline CDR1 SGHVS, CDR2 FNYEAQ. CDR3 protein: CASSLAPNEQFF. For the CDR3, the DNA is TGTGCCAGCAGCTTAGCGCCCAATGAGCAGTTCTTC. Full variable domain (rest looked up from reference TRBV7-6 and TRBJ2-1): GAGVSQSPRYKVTKRGQDVALRCDPISGHVSLYWYRQALGQGPEFLTYFNYEAQQDKSGLPNDRFSAERPEGSISTLTIQRTEQRDSAMYRCASSLAPNEQFFGPGTRLTVL.

To note about this clone: This likely stems from a read error, as it lies one base from a far larger clone. Within the sample, other DNA sequences also encode this same CDR3. This chain uses TRBV2 with TRBJ1-2; no definite D call. Per the germline V gene, CDR1 is SNHLY and CDR2 is FYNNEI. The CDR3 length is 12 residues. The CDR3 nucleotides read TGTGCCAGCAGTGGGTCCTTGTATGGCTACACATTC. Its translation: CASSGSLYGYTF.

As DNA, the CDR3 is TGTGCCTGGATCGGCGGCAGGGGGTCCTATGGCTACACCTTC. This translates into CAWIGGRGSYGYTF. The rearrangement uses TRBV30 and TRBJ1-2, with 7 bases fitting TRBD1. V trimming: 4 bases; J trimming: 4 bases; junction bases outside the gene matches: 9. The CDR3 has 14 residues. Germline CDR1 and CDR2: GTSNPN and SVGIG (reference sequence). The full variable domain, rest sourced from reference TRBV30 and TRBJ1-2, is SQTIHQWPATLVQPVGSPLSLECTVEGTSNPNLYWYRQAAGRGLQLLFYSVGIGQISSEVPQNLSASRPQDRQFILSSKKLLLSDSGFYLCAWIGGRGSYGYTFGSGTRLTVV.

This rearrangement joins TRBV7-9 to TRBJ2-2; 7 bases match TRBD2. With V trimmed by 0 bases and J by 2 bases, 3 bases remained unmatched. Germline values: CDR1 SEHNR, CDR2 FQNEAQ (reference sequence). The CDR3 runs 16 residues. The CDR3 DNA reads as TGTGCCAGCAGCTTAGCGGGCGGGAGTAACACCGGGGAGCTGTTTTTT. This gives the protein CASSLAGGSNTGELFF.

This sequence joins TRBV23-1 and TRBJ1-5; the D gene is possibly TRBD1 (5 bases). TRBV23-1 is sorted into the ORF group, with uncertain function. CDR3 length: 16 residues. The ends were cut back, 3 bases at V and 4 bases at J, with 16 bases in the middle. The CDR3 is CASSQVPGRGNQPQHF. CDR3 DNA sequence: TGCGCCAGCAGTCAGGTGCCAGGGAGGGGAAATCAGCCCCAGCATTTT.

The CDR3 coding sequence is TGTGCCAGTAGAAGAGGTATAGGGACGGGAATTTCCTCCTACAATGAGCAGTTCTTC. Residues: CASRRGIGTGISSYNEQFF. The chain combines TRBV19 with TRBJ2-1; possibly TRBD1 or TRBD2 for D (5 bases each). CDR3 size: 19 residues. Trimming removed 6 bases from V and 0 bases from J, with 24 bases in between. Germline V gene sequence: CDR1 LNHDA, CDR2 SQIVND (reference sequence). The full variable domain, in which reference TRBV19 and TRBJ2-1 provide the parts outside the CDR3, is DGGITQSPKYLFRKEGQNVTLSCEQNLNHDAMYWYRQDPGQGLRLIYYSQIVNDFQKGDIAEGYSVSREKKESFPLTVTSAQKNPTAFYLCASRRGIGTGISSYNEQFFGPGTRLTVL.

The V and J genes are TRBV5-6 and TRBJ2-2; 7 nucleotides agree with TRBD2. Unmatched junction bases numbered 7, after V lost 4 bases and J lost 1 base. Germline CDR1 and CDR2: SGHDT and YYEEEE. The CDR3 covers 16 residues. In DNA, the CDR3 is TGTGCCAGCAGCCCGGGACTATCGAAGAACACCGGGGAGCTGTTTTTT. Its translation is CASSPGLSKNTGELFF.

This rearrangement joins TRBV6-1 to TRBJ2-6; D unresolved. Germline values: CDR1 MNHNS, CDR2 SASEGT. V lost 4 bases, J lost 0 bases, and 19 bases lay in between. The CDR3 sequence is 19 residues long. The CDR3 loop is CASSVAPSPSSSGANVLTF. CDR3 nucleotides: TGTGCCAGCAGTGTGGCCCCATCACCGTCCAGCTCTGGGGCCAACGTCCTGACTTTC.

On this clone itself: This likely came from a read error, as a far larger clone is one base away. V and J are TRBV5-1 and TRBJ1-4, with no clear D. The germline V gene has CDR1 SGHRS and CDR2 YFSETQ. V gave up 0 bases and J gave up 3 bases, with 15 bases separating them. This CDR3 region has 17 residues. CDR3 protein: CASSLAGMGAANEKLFF. The CDR3 nucleotides read TGCGCCAGCAGCTTGGCGGGGATGGGTGCAGCTAATGAAAAACTGTTTTTT.

This chain uses TRBV18 with TRBJ2-7; D remains ambiguous. The germline V and J ends were trimmed by 6 bases and 3 bases, with 12 bases remaining between them. The CDR3 totals 13 residues. The germline CDR1 and CDR2 sequences are KGHSH and LQKENI. Here the CDR3 reads CASSSSSDYEQYF. As DNA, the CDR3 is TGTGCCAGCTCCTCGTCATCGGACTACGAGCAGTACTTC. The complete variable domain, with remaining parts taken from reference TRBV18 and TRBJ2-7, reads NAGVMQNPRHLVRRRGQEARLRCSPMKGHSHVYWYRQLPEEGLKFMVYLQKENIIDESGMPKERFSAEFPKEGPSILRIQQVVRGDSAAYFCASSSSSDYEQYFGPGTRLTVT.

This clone showed up just a few times. The chain couples TRBV2 to TRBJ2-5; D gene uncertain. Germline CDR1 reads SNHLY; CDR2 reads FYNNEI. V shed 5 bases and J shed 4 bases, with 8 bases lying between them. There are 12 residues in the CDR3. In DNA form, the CDR3 reads TGTGCCAGCAGTCTAACCCGAGAGACCCAGTACTTC. Translating it yields CASSLTRETQYF.

The chain uses TRBV6-9 and TRBJ2-5, with 14 nucleotides matching TRBD2. With 5 bases clipped from V and 4 bases from J, the junction kept 3 bases outside the gene matches. The CDR3 length is 15 residues. CDR1 is MNHGY and CDR2 is SVAAGI in the germline V gene. CDR3: CASSGTSGSGETQYF. The DNA of the CDR3 is TGTGCCAGCAGTGGGACTAGCGGGAGTGGAGAGACCCAGTACTTC.

This clone was found once. The chain employs TRBV4-3 and TRBJ2-4, with 7 bases matching TRBD2. Germline V CDR1 and CDR2: LGHNA, YSLEER. This CDR3 region has 15 residues. Trimming took 4 bases from V and 3 from J; bases not matched to a gene: 6. The CDR3 coding sequence is TGCGCCAGCAGCCTCATGCTAGCGGACAAAAACATTCAGTACTTC. As protein: CASSLMLADKNIQYF.

The chain is built from TRBV19 and TRBJ2-7, with 7 bases lining up with TRBD1. Per the germline V gene, CDR1 is LNHDA and CDR2 is SQIVND (reference sequence). The V and J ends lost 4 bases and 4 bases, in that order; junction bases with no gene match: 10. The CDR3 is 15 residues long. CDR3 region: CASSNGDRAIYEQYF. The DNA for the CDR3 is TGTGCCAGTAGTAATGGTGACAGGGCGATTTACGAGCAGTACTTC.

J is TRBJ2-3 and V is TRBV7-2, with unresolved D. Trimming took off 5 bases at V and 6 bases at J, with 6 bases between the two ends. CDR1 and CDR2 (germline): SGHTA, FQGNSA. The CDR3 is 11 residues long. The CDR3 reads CASSGIDTQYF. The CDR3 nucleotides are TGTGCCAGCAGCGGGATTGATACGCAGTATTTT.

A few counts support this clone. This likely traces to a read error, being one base from a far larger clone. The same CDR3 arises from other DNA sequences in this sample as well. The V call is TRBV2, the J call TRBJ2-2; D is unclear. Germline CDR1 is SNHLY and CDR2 is FYNNEI. The CDR3 is 14 residues long. V dropped 6 bases and J dropped 8 bases, with 16 bases sitting between them. The CDR3 DNA reads TGTGCCAGCAGCTCCCAAATGGGGATAGGGGAGCTGTTTTTT. As protein: CASSSQMGIGELFF.

This clone was seen a few times. V usage is TRBV11-3 and J usage is TRBJ2-3; TRBD2 matches 9 bases. The CDR3 has 17 residues. Germline CDR1 reads SGHNT; CDR2 reads YENEEA. Unmatched junction bases numbered 13, after V lost 0 bases and J lost 9 bases. CDR3 in DNA: TGTGCCAGCAGCTTAGACGGCGGGAGGGCCTTCAGAGGGACGCAGTATTTT. This encodes CASSLDGGRAFRGTQYF.

Note on this clone: This sequence may be a read error, since a much larger clone differs from it by one base. The chain is built from TRBV6-6 and TRBJ2-2, with TRBD1 matching 9 bases. Germline loops: CDR1 MNHNY, CDR2 SVGAGI (reference sequence). The CDR3 spans 15 residues. V shed 7 bases and J 0 bases; nucleotides not matched to a gene: 3. CDR3 protein: CASTRDRANTGELFF. CDR3 DNA sequence: TGTGCCAGCACCAGGGACAGGGCGAACACCGGGGAGCTGTTTTTT.

The chain combines TRBV5-1 with TRBJ1-2; the D gene is possibly TRBD1 (5 bases). This CDR3 has 13 residues. Germline CDR1 and CDR2: SGHRS and YFSETQ. With 3 bases removed from V and 2 bases from J, the gap between germline ends came to 8 bases. The CDR3 is CASSSDTNYGYTF. The DNA of the CDR3 is TGCGCCAGCAGCTCGGACACGAACTATGGCTACACCTTC.

The chain joins TRBV11-2 to TRBJ1-1, with TRBD1 as a possible D gene (5 bases). Trimming left V 5 bases short and J 4 bases short, with 17 bases between. The CDR3 spans 15 residues. CDR1 is SGHAT and CDR2 is FQNNGV in the germline V gene. The CDR3 region is CASSQGGTLSTEAFF. CDR3 in DNA: TGTGCCAGCAGCCAAGGAGGGACCCTGAGCACTGAAGCTTTCTTT.

Details on this clone: This likely traces to a read error, being one base from a far larger clone. The chain recombines TRBV10-3 with TRBJ1-1; 9 bases agree with TRBD1. CDR1 and CDR2 (germline): ENHRY, SYGVKD. Trimming took 8 bases from V and 5 from J; bases not matched to a gene: 6. This CDR3 has 13 amino acids. The CDR3 DNA is TGTGCCATCGGACAGGGGTTGGAAACTGAAGCTTTCTTT. Its translation is CAIGQGLETEAFF.

The CDR3 region is CASSFFGRVNTEAFF. The CDR3 DNA sequence: TGTGCCAGCAGCTTCTTCGGCCGGGTGAACACTGAAGCTTTCTTT. The rearrangement links TRBV5-4 to TRBJ1-1, with D unclear. The V gene's germline CDR1 is SGHNT and CDR2 YYREEE (reference sequence). V dropped 2 bases and J dropped 0 bases, with 11 bases sitting between them. The CDR3 has 15 amino acids.

This clone was seen more than once but under ten times. The chain combines TRBV9 with TRBJ1-2; D not resolved. The CDR3 is made up of 12 amino acids. Germline V lookup: CDR1 SGDLS, CDR2 YYNGEE. Trimming stripped 0 bases from V and 8 bases from J, with 8 bases between. CDR3 in amino acids: CASSVVGSGYTF. The CDR3 DNA reads TGTGCCAGCAGCGTAGTCGGTTCGGGCTACACCTTC.